Listed here are 18 T cell receptor beta chains from one sample, sequenced in a study of blood T cell repertoires in COVID-19. Sequenced by immunoSEQ multiplex PCR; TCRdb stores in-frame clones only, minus some. The sample records approximately 330,000 clones, over 80% being singletons. The sequenced material came from peripheral blood. All receptors derive from a man aged 25 to 40 with COVID-19, enrolled during active disease.

The gene calls are TRBV7-4 and TRBJ1-1; D is possibly TRBD1 (6 bases). From germline, CDR1 is SGHVT and CDR2 SQSDAQ. This CDR3 comprises 20 residues. Trimming removed 3 bases from V and 6 bases from J, with 32 bases in between. The CDR3 is CASSLRQDKGQLILISEAFF. The CDR3 DNA sequence: TGTGCCAGCAGCTTGAGACAGGACAAAGGACAACTGATCTTAATTTCTGAAGCTTTCTTT.

This chain links TRBV6-2 or TRBV6-3 with TRBJ2-1, with D possibly being TRBD2 (5 bases). Germline V gene sequence: CDR1 MNHEY, CDR2 SVGEGT. The CDR3 contains 15 residues. With 6 bases removed from V and 4 bases from J, the gap between germline ends came to 16 bases. In nucleotides, the CDR3 is TGTGCCAGCAGCCCCGACTATGACCGGTACAATGAGCAGTTCTTC. It encodes CASSPDYDRYNEQFF.

V and J are TRBV29-1 and TRBJ2-1, with 12 bases aligning to TRBD2. The CDR3 is 14 amino acids. CDR1 is SQVTM, CDR2 ANQGSEA, per germline. V gave up 8 bases and J gave up 4 bases; unmatched junction bases: 6. In DNA, the CDR3 is TGCAGCTCGACCCTAGCGGGGGGGTACAATGAGCAGTTCTTC. Translation gives CSSTLAGGYNEQFF.

This chain connects TRBV29-1 to TRBJ2-1, with D maybe TRBD1 (6 bases). The CDR3 loop spans 14 amino acids. The germline V gene has CDR1 SQVTM and CDR2 ANQGSEA. V lost 3 bases and J lost 7, with 16 bases in between. In DNA, the CDR3 is TGCAGCGTTGACGGAGCAGGGGATTTGAATGAGCAGTTCTTC. Protein: CSVDGAGDLNEQFF.

This chain connects TRBV4-3 to TRBJ2-3; perhaps TRBD1 as D (6 bases). CDR3 length: 14 amino acids. Trimming pared 2 bases from V and 5 bases from J, leaving 11 bases between. Germline-derived CDR1 and CDR2 are LGHNA and YSLEER. The CDR3 coding sequence is TGCGCCAGCAGCCAACGGCAGGGGATAGATACGCAGTATTTT. It specifies CASSQRQGIDTQYF.

This chain connects TRBV6-5 to TRBJ2-7; the D is unclear. Germline V gene sequence: CDR1 MNHEY, CDR2 SVGAGI. The CDR3 loop spans 11 amino acids. Trimming stripped 2 bases from V and 5 bases from J, with 4 bases between. For the CDR3, the DNA is TGTGCCAGCAGTTACATCGACGAGCAGTACTTC. Its translation: CASSYIDEQYF.

The rearrangement links TRBV15 to TRBJ2-6; tentative D call: TRBD2 (6 bases). Germline V gives CDR1 LNHNV, CDR2 YYDKDF (reference sequence). V was pared by 1 base and J by 0 bases, with 13 bases between. This CDR3 is built from 18 residues. CDR3 amino acids: CATSRAGTASSGANVLTF. In DNA form, the CDR3 reads TGTGCCACCAGCAGAGCAGGGACTGCGAGCTCTGGGGCCAACGTCCTGACTTTC.

With respect to this clone: Other DNA sequences from this sample encode an identical CDR3 as well. The chain links TRBV7-2 to TRBJ2-7; 7 positions match TRBD2. The CDR3 sequence is 13 residues long. Trimming took 6 bases from V and 0 from J; bases not matched to a gene: 2. Germline assignment: CDR1 SGHTA and CDR2 FQGNSA. CDR3 sequence (DNA): TGTGCCAGCAGTCTAGCGGACTCCTACGAGCAGTACTTC. As protein: CASSLADSYEQYF.

The chain links TRBV20-1 to TRBJ2-3; D ambiguous. CDR3 size: 13 residues. Germline assignment: CDR1 DFQATT and CDR2 SNEGSKA (reference sequence). The V and J ends lost 3 bases and 0 bases respectively, with 7 bases between them. The CDR3 sequence: CSASLRSTDTQYF. DNA for the CDR3: TGCAGTGCTAGTTTGCGGAGCACAGATACGCAGTATTTT.

This clone was seen a single time. The chain couples TRBV24-1 to TRBJ2-1; 9 positions match TRBD2. Germline trimming cut 1 base from V and 4 bases from J; bases unmatched to any gene: 7. CDR3 length: 17 amino acids. Germline values: CDR1 KGHDR, CDR2 SFDVKD. The CDR3 nucleotides are TGTGCCACCAGTGATTTTCGGCGGGAGGGAGTTTACAATGAGCAGTTCTTC. Protein sequence: CATSDFRREGVYNEQFF.

The chain combines TRBV10-3 with TRBJ2-7; TRBD1 might be the D (6 bases). Trimming removed 10 bases at V and 3 bases at J, with 22 bases between. The V gene's germline CDR1 is ENHRY and CDR2 SYGVKD. The CDR3 runs 15 residues. The CDR3 sequence is CATTPRGGDGYEQYF. The DNA for the CDR3 is TGTGCCACCACGCCCAGGGGCGGAGATGGCTACGAGCAGTACTTC.

This clone was counted a single time. The gene calls are TRBV27 and TRBJ1-2, with 8 bases fitting TRBD1. The ends lost 3 bases at V and 1 base at J; junction bases unmatched: 7. Germline V CDR1 and CDR2: MNHEY, SMNVEV (reference sequence). The CDR3 is made up of 16 amino acids. The CDR3 loop is CASSLARGRDNYGYTF. CDR3 nucleotides: TGTGCCAGCAGTTTGGCCAGGGGGCGGGATAACTATGGCTACACCTTC.

This chain joins TRBV19 and TRBJ1-2, with no clear D. In germline, CDR1 is LNHDA, CDR2 SQIVND (reference sequence). V was trimmed by 6 bases and J by 4 bases, leaving 15 bases between them. This CDR3 region has 14 residues. The CDR3 bases are TGTGCCAGTAGCATCCCGGGGTACGGCTATGGCTACACCTTC. It translates to CASSIPGYGYGYTF.

The rearrangement joins TRBV12-2 to TRBJ1-1; the table's D call, TRBD1, has no DNA check behind it. TRBV12-2 is termed a pseudogene. The CDR3 length is 16 residues. CDR3 residues: CASRLGQGSIGTEAFF. The CDR3 DNA is TGTGCAAGTCGCTTAGGACAGGGAAGTATCGGAACTGAAGCTTTCTTT.

This chain uses TRBV7-3 with TRBJ2-1; D might be TRBD2 (5 bases). There are 15 residues in the CDR3. V was trimmed by 4 bases and J by 0 bases, leaving 10 bases between them. CDR1 is SGHTA, CDR2 FQGTGA, per germline. The CDR3 DNA reads TGTGCCAGCAGCTCGGACTCGAGCTCCTACAATGAGCAGTTCTTC. It codes for CASSSDSSSYNEQFF.

This chain links TRBV19 with TRBJ2-3, with D possibly TRBD2 on 7 matching bases. V was clipped by 3 bases and J by 3 bases, with 10 bases between them. CDR1 and CDR2 (germline): LNHDA, SQIVND (reference sequence). This CDR3 comprises 14 residues. The CDR3 DNA is TGTGCCAGTAGTATCGGGGGGCGGACAGATACGCAGTATTTT. This gives the protein CASSIGGRTDTQYF.

The CDR3 nucleotides read TGTGCCAGCAGCGGTAGAGGGGACAGCCTCAGCACAGATACGCAGTATTTT. Amino acids: CASSGRGDSLSTDTQYF. This chain links TRBV9 with TRBJ2-3, with 7 bases matching TRBD1. CDR1 SGDLS and CDR2 YYNGEE come from the germline V gene. After removal of 3 bases from V and 0 bases from J, the junction contained 10 bases not matched to a gene. The CDR3 is 17 residues long. The whole variable domain, filled in from reference TRBV9 and TRBJ2-3, reads DSGVTQTPKHLITATGQRVTLRCSPRSGDLSVYWYQQSLDQGLQFLIQYYNGEERAKGNILERFSAQQFPDLHSELNLSSLELGDSALYFCASSGRGDSLSTDTQYFGPGTRLTVL.

In nucleotides, the CDR3 is TGTGCCAGCAGCTTGGGACTAGCGGGGGGGGCCTCGTACAATGAGCAGTTCTTC. It specifies CASSLGLAGGASYNEQFF. The chain couples TRBV7-8 to TRBJ2-1; TRBD2 aligns across 16 bases. Germline CDR1 and CDR2: SGHVS and FQNEAQ. J gave up 4 bases and V 3 bases, and 6 bases lay outside the gene matches. CDR3 length equals 18 residues. The entire variable domain, with the rest obtained from reference TRBV7-8 and TRBJ2-1, is as follows: GAGVSQSPRYKVAKRGQDVALRCDPISGHVSLFWYQQALGQGPEFLTYFQNEAQLDKSGLPSDRFFAERPEGSVSTLKIQRTQQEDSAVYLCASSLGLAGGASYNEQFFGPGTRLTVL.